This TCR beta chain was obtained from a study of blood T cell repertoires in COVID-19. The overall study: Sites in the United States, Italy and Spain provided acute and convalescent COVID-19 samples. T cells, B-cell-depleted T cells, or PBMCs provided the cDNA or gDNA that served as material.

As handled by the study authors: Reference gene primer amplification yielded estimated nucleated cell counts. Clones were sequenced by immunoSEQ multiplex PCR, and TCRdb holds only the in-frame ones, with some missing. V, J and clone size were drawn from that table, and D and trimming were deduced from the DNA. The sample includes just under 150,000 clones, around 90% of them seen just once. The CDR3 spans 14 residues. The ends were cut back, 7 bases at V and 1 base at J, with 13 bases in the middle. Germline V gene data show CDR1 as LGHNT and CDR2 as FRNRAP. Sequenced material: peripheral blood. The receptor comes from a woman between 50 and 59 years old with acute or convalescent COVID-19. V is TRBV12-5 and J is TRBJ1-1, with D perhaps matching TRBD1 (6 bases). CDR3 protein: CASVGTRENTEAFF. In DNA form, the CDR3 reads TGTGCTAGTGTTGGGACAAGAGAGAACACTGAAGCTTTCTTT. The full variable domain, with the rest looked up from reference TRBV12-5 and TRBJ1-1, is DARVTQTPRHKVTEMGQEVTMRCQPILGHNTVFWYRQTMMQGLELLAYFRNRAPLDDSGMPKDRFSAEMPDATLATLKIQPSEPRDSAVYFCASVGTRENTEAFFGQGTRLTVV.